This T cell receptor beta chain is from a study of T cells in Graves' hyperthyroidism and ophthalmopathy. The source material, RNA transcripts, was used to amplify TCR beta CDR3 regions. RT-PCR in the first round (using the HTBI primer set) targeted the TCR CDR3. TCRdb called the multiplex PCR reads again in MiXCR, with one record for every CDR3 protein. Among hundreds of thousands of distinct CDR3 sequences listed, approximately 18% were seen once. Uncontrolled infection, other autoimmune disease, pregnancy or lactation excluded patients. Clinical symptoms, serum thyroxine and TRAb, thyroid ultrasound and orbital computed tomography were used for the diagnoses. Sequences were obtained from blood. This receptor was obtained from a woman aged 50 to 60 with Graves' hyperthyroidism that later progressed to Graves' ophthalmopathy.

CDR3 sequence reads: CASSLGQGSSGANVLTF. The DNA for the CDR3 is TGTGCCAGCTCACTAGGACAGGGAAGCTCTGGGGCCAACGTCCTGACTTTC. The genes are TRBV18 and TRBJ2-6, with TRBD1 matching over 8 bases. Trimming cost V 4 bases and J 0 bases; bases outside gene matches: 5. Germline V gene sequence: CDR1 KGHSH, CDR2 LQKENI. The CDR3 is made up of 17 amino acids.